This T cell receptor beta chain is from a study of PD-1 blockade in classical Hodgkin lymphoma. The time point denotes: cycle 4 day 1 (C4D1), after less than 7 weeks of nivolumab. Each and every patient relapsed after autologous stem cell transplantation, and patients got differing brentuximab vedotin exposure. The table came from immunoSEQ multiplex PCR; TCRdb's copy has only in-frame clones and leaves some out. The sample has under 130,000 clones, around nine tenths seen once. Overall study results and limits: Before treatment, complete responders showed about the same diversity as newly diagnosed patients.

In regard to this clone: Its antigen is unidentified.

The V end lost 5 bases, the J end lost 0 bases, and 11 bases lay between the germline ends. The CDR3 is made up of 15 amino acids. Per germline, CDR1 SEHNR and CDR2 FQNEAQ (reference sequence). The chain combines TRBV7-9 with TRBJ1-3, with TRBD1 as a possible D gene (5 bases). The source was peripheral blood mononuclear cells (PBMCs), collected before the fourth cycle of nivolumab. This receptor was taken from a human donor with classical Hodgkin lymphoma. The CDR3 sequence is CASSQRQTSGNTIYF. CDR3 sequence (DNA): TGTGCCAGCAGCCAAAGACAGACCTCTGGAAACACCATATATTTT.